The rows below give T cell receptor beta chains drawn from one sample of a study of blood T cell repertoires in COVID-19. Assay used: immunoSEQ multiplex PCR; TCRdb lists only in-frame clones, some missing. The table has roughly 200,000 clones, approximately 85% seen once; the top ten hold roughly 5.9%. Source material: PBMCs or T cells enriched from blood (not recorded which). The receptors come from a man aged 40-50 years with acute COVID-19. Both conserved end residues are part of each CDR3. D genes are given only for firm matches. Part of the rows lack a size; the others show once, few, many or a class for expanded clones.

J	size	V	D	DNA	CDR3
TRBJ1-2	.	TRBV2	.	TGTGCCAGCACTCCCGGGGTAGGGGGTGGCTACACCTTC	CASTPGVGGGYTF
TRBJ1-1	.	TRBV7-2	.	TGTGCCAGCAGCTTAGTATGGACGGGACTCGCTGAAGCTTTCTTT	CASSLVWTGLAEAFF
TRBJ2-1	.	TRBV18	TRBD1	TGTGCCAGCTCACCGGGACGACAGGGTCTAGACAATGAGCAGTTCTTC	CASSPGRQGLDNEQFF
TRBJ1-1	.	TRBV19	.	TGTGCCAGTAGTATAGTCGGAAGGAGCAGCGGGACTGAAGCTTTCTTT	CASSIVGRSSGTEAFF
TRBJ2-7	.	TRBV5-1	.	TGCGCCAGCAGCCAATCTACCCAAACTTACGAGCAGTACTTC	CASSQSTQTYEQYF
TRBJ2-5	.	TRBV5-1	TRBD1	TGCGCCAGCAGCGGCGGACAGGGCCAGGAGACCCAGTACTTC	CASSGGQGQETQYF
TRBJ1-2	.	TRBV5-8	.	TGTGCCAGCAGCTTGGATAGTTATGGCTACACCTTC	CASSLDSYGYTF
TRBJ1-2	.	TRBV4-3	TRBD1	TGCGCCAGTAGCCCATTGGAGGGACAGAAGGGCTACACCTTC	CASSPLEGQKGYTF
TRBJ2-3	.	TRBV4-3	TRBD2	TGCGCCAGCAGCCACACTAGCGGGAGCACAGATACGCAGTATTTT	CASSHTSGSTDTQYF
TRBJ2-1	.	TRBV27	TRBD1	TGTGCCAGCAGGAGGCCGGGACAGGGTATTGAGCAGTTCTTC	CASRRPGQGIEQFF
TRBJ1-4	.	TRBV3-1/TRBV3-2	.	TGTGCCAGCAGCCAAGCGGATGAAAAACTGTTTTTT	CASSQADEKLFF
TRBJ2-3	.	TRBV9	.	TGTGCCAGCAGCGTAGCTTCAGCGGATACGCAGTATTTT	CASSVASADTQYF
TRBJ2-5	.	TRBV9	TRBD2	TGTGCCAGCAGCGGGGCTGGGGGGGAAGAGACCCAGTACTTC	CASSGAGGEETQYF
TRBJ2-1	once	TRBV30	TRBD2	TGTGCCTCACACCGAACATCGGGGAGGGTTGGCAATGAGCAGTTCTTC	CASHRTSGRVGNEQFF
TRBJ2-1	.	TRBV5-1	TRBD1	TGCGCCAGCAGCCGCCGGGACAGGGGGTACAATGAGCAGTTCTTC	CASSRRDRGYNEQFF
TRBJ2-5	.	TRBV7-8	TRBD2	TGTGCCAGCAGCATCCTCGGGACTAGCGGGGGCCAAGAGACCCAGTACTTC	CASSILGTSGGQETQYF
TRBJ1-1	.	TRBV10-3	.	TGTGCCATCACCTTACAGAAAAAGGACACTGAAGCTTTCTTT	CAITLQKKDTEAFF
TRBJ2-1	.	TRBV24-1	TRBD2	TGTGCCACCAGTGCTAGCGGGAGGGCAGTTCGACAGTTCTTC	CATSASGRAVRQFF
TRBJ2-7	few	TRBV19	.	TGTGCCAGTAGTACACCGAGAGTTACTAGCTCCGAGCAGTACTTC	CASSTPRVTSSEQYF
TRBJ2-2	.	TRBV7-3	TRBD2	TGTGCCAGCAGCCGGGGACTATCGAACACCGGGGAGCTGTTTTTT	CASSRGLSNTGELFF
TRBJ1-1	.	TRBV7-9	TRBD1	TGTGCCAGCAGCCGGACAGGGGGCTCCGGGAACACTGAAGCTTTCTTT	CASSRTGGSGNTEAFF
TRBJ1-2	.	TRBV6-1	.	TGTGCCAGCAGTGAGTCCCCAGGGGTATCTCGTGGCTACACCTTC	CASSESPGVSRGYTF
TRBJ2-2	.	TRBV27	TRBD2	TGTGCCAGCAGTTTATCTCTTCGTTCGGGAGGAAACACCGGGGAGCTGTTTTTT	CASSLSLRSGGNTGELFF
TRBJ2-4	few	TRBV6-4	.	TGTGCCAGCAGTGACTCGTCTGTAGCCAAAAACATTCAGTACTTC	CASSDSSVAKNIQYF
TRBJ2-1	.	TRBV2	TRBD2	TGTGCCAGCAGTGGTTATAGCGGGACATACAATGAGCAGTTCTTC	CASSGYSGTYNEQFF
TRBJ1-3	.	TRBV15	.	TGTGCCACCAGCAGAGGAGACTCGGGAGGAAACACCATATATTTT	CATSRGDSGGNTIYF
TRBJ2-2	.	TRBV7-2	.	TGTGCCAGCAGCATCCAAGGCAGACTGTTAGTCCCCGGGGAGCTGTTTTTT	CASSIQGRLLVPGELFF
TRBJ1-1	once	TRBV3-1/TRBV3-2	.	TGTGCCAGCAGCCAAGAAGGGGTCAAGTATGAAGCTTTCTTT	CASSQEGVKYEAFF
TRBJ2-7	.	TRBV24-1	.	TGTGCCACCAGTGATTTTAACTACGAGCAGTACTTC	CATSDFNYEQYF
TRBJ2-7	.	TRBV29-1	TRBD1	TGCAGCGTTGAAGACGGGACAGGGGTTAGCTACGAGCAGTACTTC	CSVEDGTGVSYEQYF
TRBJ1-2	.	TRBV18	.	TGTGCCAGCTCACCACCGGGGAGAGTTCGCTATGGCTACACCTTC	CASSPPGRVRYGYTF
TRBJ1-2	.	TRBV7-9	TRBD1	TGTGCCAGCAGCTTAGGAGGGACAGAAACCGGCTACACCTTC	CASSLGGTETGYTF